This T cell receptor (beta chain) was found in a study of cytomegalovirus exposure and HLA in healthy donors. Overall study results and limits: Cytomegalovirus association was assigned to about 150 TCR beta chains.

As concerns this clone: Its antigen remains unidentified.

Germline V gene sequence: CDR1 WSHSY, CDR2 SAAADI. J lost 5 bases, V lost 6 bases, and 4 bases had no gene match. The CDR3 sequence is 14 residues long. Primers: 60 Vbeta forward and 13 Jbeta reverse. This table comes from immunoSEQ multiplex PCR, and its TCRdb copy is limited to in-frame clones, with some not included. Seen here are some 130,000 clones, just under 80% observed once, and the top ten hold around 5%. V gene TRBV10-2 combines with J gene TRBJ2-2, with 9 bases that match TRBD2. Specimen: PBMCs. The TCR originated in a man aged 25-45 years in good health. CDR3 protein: CASRVAGDTGELFF. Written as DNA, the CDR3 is TGCGCCAGCAGGGTAGCGGGAGATACCGGGGAGCTGTTTTTT.